This T cell receptor (beta chain) was identified during a study of cytomegalovirus exposure and HLA in healthy donors. Study conclusions and caveats: In most subjects, TCR beta sequences reportedly gave accurate predictions of HLA-A and HLA-B alleles. Presence/absence analyses supposed approximately even sequencing depth among donors.

About this clone itself: Its antigen remains unknown.

The CDR3 consists of 16 residues. The germline V gene has CDR1 LGHNA and CDR2 YSLEER. Unmatched junction bases numbered 6, after V lost 0 bases and J lost 3 bases. The PCR was carried out with 60 Vbeta primers and 13 Jbeta primers. Libraries were prepared by immunoSEQ multiplex PCR; TCRdb keeps only in-frame clonotypes and omits some of them. Of about 160,000 clones in the sample, 79% are singletons; the top ten hold under 2.5%. The receptor's source is a man aged 35 to 55 in good health and CMV-seronegative. Source material: PBMCs. The chain couples TRBV4-3 to TRBJ2-3, with TRBD2 identical over 7 bases. The CDR3 nucleotides read TGCGCCAGCAGCCAAGAGCTAGCGGAGGGGACAGATACGCAGTATTTT. Residues: CASSQELAEGTDTQYF.